The rows below give T cell receptor beta chains drawn from one sample of a study of blood T cell repertoires in COVID-19. Profiling relied on immunoSEQ multiplex PCR, and the TCRdb table lists in-frame clones only, not all of them. The sample records tens of thousands of clones, 78% being singletons. Input material: peripheral blood. These receptors all come from a man older than 75 with acute or convalescent COVID-19. Both conserved end residues are trimmed from each CDR3. The D gene is left open where the match is weak.

CDR3 protein | V gene | D gene | J gene
ASSLVAGGNTEAF | TRBV7-9 | - | TRBJ1-1
ASSPDRTGVSPLH | TRBV3-1/TRBV3-2 | - | TRBJ1-6
ASSPSGGQGIYEQY | TRBV18 | TRBD1 | TRBJ2-7
ASSLGGPSTDTQY | TRBV5-1 | - | TRBJ2-3
ASSLQLAGVNEQF | TRBV7-2 | TRBD2 | TRBJ2-1
ASSENRGVWNEQF | TRBV2 | TRBD1 | TRBJ2-1
ASRRTGSSYEQY | TRBV6-5 | TRBD1 | TRBJ2-7
ASSPRLPATNEKLF | TRBV18 | - | TRBJ1-4
ASSDPMRAKNIQY | TRBV2 | - | TRBJ2-4
ASSFGGGGAETQY | TRBV11-3 | - | TRBJ2-5
ATQTEQGAIVGKLF | TRBV7-8 | TRBD1 | TRBJ1-4
ASGLGTGLDYGYT | TRBV12-5 | TRBD1 | TRBJ1-2
ASTTTPAYEQY | TRBV19 | - | TRBJ2-7
ASGFRQGNEAF | TRBV12-5 | TRBD1 | TRBJ1-1
ASSQGGAAQETQY | TRBV3-1/TRBV3-2 | - | TRBJ2-5
ASSLVAGVNEQF | TRBV5-1 | TRBD2 | TRBJ2-1
ASSPNRQDTQY | TRBV18 | - | TRBJ2-3
ASSLTGNTGELF | TRBV7-2 | - | TRBJ2-2
ASQGSLTEAF | TRBV6-5 | - | TRBJ1-1
ASSRLAGGNNEQF | TRBV7-9 | TRBD2 | TRBJ2-1
ASSPGRGNYGYT | TRBV18 | - | TRBJ1-2
ATKGRGNEKLF | TRBV24-1 | - | TRBJ1-4
SGATGGEGGEQF | TRBV29-1 | TRBD1 | TRBJ2-1
ASSPELGGKHINYGYT | TRBV18 | TRBD1 | TRBJ1-2
ASSIQGGPYNYGYT | TRBV19 | - | TRBJ1-2
ASSLVSTGVNSNQPQH | TRBV7-8 | TRBD1 | TRBJ1-5
ATSVGTSGPYEQY | TRBV18 | TRBD2 | TRBJ2-7
ASSLVGGQANYGYT | TRBV7-2 | TRBD1 | TRBJ1-2
ASGLEGLGELF | TRBV12-5 | - | TRBJ2-2
ASSMNRQASYEQY | TRBV19 | - | TRBJ2-7
SASKRETGNTIY | TRBV20-1 | - | TRBJ1-3
ASSQELEAF | TRBV7-8 | - | TRBJ1-1
ASLPATGGNEQF | TRBV6-6 | TRBD1 | TRBJ2-1
ASSPSFLNTEAF | TRBV19 | - | TRBJ1-1
ASSLVQGARGELF | TRBV5-4 | TRBD1 | TRBJ2-2